Listed here are 17 T cell receptor beta chains from one sample, sequenced in a study of blood T cell repertoires in COVID-19 (dated by TCRdb to the early 2020s). Preparation of the library involved the immunoSEQ multiplex PCR assay. TCRdb re-hosts the immuneACCESS table, in-frame sequences only. Its copies lack some clones; in the studies checked, an unresolved V gene accounts for under half of them, and the cause for the rest is not known. Counted in this sample were about 39,000 clones; about 90% of them appeared once. The top ten clones comprise approximately 25% of the sample. The specimen sequenced was peripheral blood. Source of these receptors: a man in his fifties with active or convalescent COVID-19.

The chain carries TRBV7-9 and TRBJ1-1; D is possibly TRBD1 (5 bases). The CDR3 contains 13 residues. CDR1 SEHNR and CDR2 FQNEAQ come from the germline V gene (reference sequence). Trimming pared 6 bases from V and 1 base from J, leaving 9 bases between. The CDR3 loop reads CASRKDRNTEAFF. The CDR3 bases are TGTGCCAGCAGAAAAGACAGGAACACTGAAGCTTTCTTT.

J is TRBJ2-3 and V is TRBV7-3; the match to TRBD2 covers 8 bases. The V gene end was trimmed by 4 bases and the J gene end by 6 bases; junction bases not matched to a gene: 18. The CDR3 is 18 amino acids. Germline V gives CDR1 SGHTA, CDR2 FQGTGA. The CDR3 loop reads CASSSSQLAGGALDTQYF. The DNA of the CDR3 is TGTGCCAGCAGCTCATCCCAGTTGGCGGGAGGTGCTTTGGATACGCAGTATTTT.

This CDR3 is CASSPLPGQGALIYGYTF. The CDR3 DNA reads as TGTGCCAGCAGCCCCCTCCCGGGACAGGGGGCGTTAATCTATGGCTACACCTTC. This chain links TRBV3-1 (or the pseudogene TRBV3-2) with TRBJ1-2, with TRBD1 matching over 12 bases. This CDR3 is 18 amino acids long. CDR1 LGHDT and CDR2 YNNKEL come from the germline V gene (reference sequence). V lost 4 bases and J lost 4; bases outside the gene matches: 13.

The chain uses TRBV10-2 and TRBJ2-1, with 9 bases identical to TRBD2. The CDR3 is 17 amino acids. J gave up 0 bases and V 5 bases, and 8 bases lay outside the gene matches. Germline-derived CDR1 and CDR2 are WSHSY and SAAADI. DNA of the CDR3: TGCGCCAGCAGTAAAGGACTAGCGAGCAGCTCCTACAATGAGCAGTTCTTC. It specifies CASSKGLASSSYNEQFF.

The chain recombines TRBV11-1 with TRBJ1-2, with 7 bases that match TRBD1. After removal of 6 bases from V and 5 bases from J, the junction contained 9 bases not matched to a gene. CDR3 size: 14 residues. Per germline, CDR1 SGHAT and CDR2 FQDESV (reference sequence). The CDR3 protein is CASRPWTGSYGYTF. The CDR3 DNA is TGTGCCAGCAGACCTTGGACAGGATCTTATGGCTACACCTTC.

The J gene is TRBJ1-1, the V gene TRBV15, with D possibly TRBD1 on 5 matching bases. The germline V gene encodes CDR1 LNHNV and CDR2 YYDKDF (reference sequence). The CDR3 consists of 13 residues. The germline V and J ends were trimmed by 3 bases and 12 bases, with 17 bases remaining between them. The CDR3 region has the DNA TGTGCCACCAGCAGCCCCCCGCAGGGCTTATCTTTCTTT. It translates to CATSSPPQGLSFF.

This clone is labeled as medium-sized (0.01 to 0.1%). This chain connects TRBV30 to TRBJ2-7, with 7 bases aligning to TRBD1. Losses at the gene ends were 3 bases for V and 3 bases for J; bases not matched to a gene: 5. Germline V gene sequence: CDR1 GTSNPN, CDR2 SVGIG (reference sequence). This CDR3 is 13 amino acids long. The CDR3 protein is CAWSGQDSYEQYV. CDR3 nucleotides: TGTGCCTGGAGCGGACAGGACAGCTACGAGCAGTACGTC.

V gene TRBV21-1 combines with J gene TRBJ2-1; TRBD2, the D gene given by the table, was not confirmed from the DNA. TRBV21-1 is a documented pseudogene. The CDR3 is 18 amino acids. CDR3 loop: CASSKALSGTPIANEQFF. CDR3 nucleotide sequence: TGTGCCAGCAGCAAAGCGCTTTCCGGGACTCCAATAGCCAATGAGCAGTTCTTC.

The rearrangement joins TRBV4-1 to TRBJ1-1; D gene ambiguous. Trimming shortened V by 4 bases and J by 8 bases, and 14 bases separated the two germline ends. The CDR3 is 13 amino acids. CDR1 MGHRA and CDR2 YSYEKL come from the germline V gene. CDR3 in amino acids: CASSPPDLTEAFF. CDR3 coding DNA: TGCGCCAGCAGCCCCCCGGACTTGACCGAAGCTTTCTTT.

CDR3 sequence reads: CASSEVEGSGLGYTF. The CDR3, as DNA: TGTGCCAGCAGTGAAGTCGAGGGATCGGGTTTGGGCTACACCTTC. The chain has TRBV6-1 and TRBJ1-2, with D hard to call. The CDR3 has 15 residues. The V gene's germline CDR1 is MNHNS and CDR2 SASEGT. Trimming took 1 base from V and 8 from J, leaving 17 bases between them.

This clone was seen once. The chain has TRBV2 and TRBJ1-4; TRBD1 agrees at 7 bases. Germline-derived CDR1 and CDR2 are SNHLY and FYNNEI. The length of the CDR3 is 13 residues. The ends lost 4 bases at V and 5 bases at J; junction bases unmatched: 1. In DNA form, the CDR3 reads TGTGCCAGCAGTGCGGACAGGAATGAAAAACTGTTTTTT. Translated: CASSADRNEKLFF.

The chain carries TRBV13 and TRBJ1-2; the D gene is possibly TRBD1 (6 bases). This CDR3 spans 15 amino acids. V was cut by 0 bases and J by 4 bases, with 12 bases left in between. From germline, CDR1 is PRHDT and CDR2 FYEKMQ (reference sequence). DNA for the CDR3: TGTGCCAGCAGCTTAGGCAGGGGTGTGGGCTATGGCTACACCTTC. It translates to CASSLGRGVGYGYTF.

The chain combines TRBV6-1 with TRBJ2-3, with D possibly matching TRBD2 (6 bases). Trimming stripped 3 bases from V and 5 bases from J, with 18 bases between. The CDR3 sequence is 16 residues long. The germline V gene encodes CDR1 MNHNS and CDR2 SASEGT. The CDR3 loop reads CASSEGLGRPRDTQYF. In DNA form, the CDR3 reads TGTGCCAGCAGTGAGGGCCTCGGGAGACCTAGAGATACGCAGTATTTT.

The genes are TRBV3-1 (or the pseudogene TRBV3-2) and TRBJ1-2; D is unresolved. Germline lookup yields CDR1 LGHDT and CDR2 YNNKEL (reference sequence). V lost 1 base and J lost 4, with 4 bases in between. The CDR3 has 12 residues. CDR3 sequence: CASSQVLYGYTF. In DNA form, the CDR3 reads TGTGCCAGCAGCCAAGTACTCTATGGCTACACCTTC.

The chain has TRBV2 and TRBJ2-5; 8 nucleotides agree with TRBD2. This CDR3 comprises 14 residues. Trimming took 8 bases from V and 2 from J; bases not matched to a gene: 7. Germline values: CDR1 SNHLY, CDR2 FYNNEI. CDR3 sequence (DNA): TGTGCCAGCGCACTAGCGGTGCCTCAAGAGACCCAGTACTTC. Protein sequence: CASALAVPQETQYF.

The V and J genes are TRBV6-5 and TRBJ2-1, with TRBD2 identical over 13 bases. CDR3 length equals 16 residues. CDR1 and CDR2 from the germline V gene are MNHEY and SVGAGI. V trimming: 0 bases; J trimming: 9 bases; junction bases outside the gene matches: 5. In nucleotides, the CDR3 is TGTGCCAGCAGTTACTCACTAGCGGGGGGGCAGGCTGAGCAGTTCTTC. Residues: CASSYSLAGGQAEQFF.

The genes are TRBV10-2 and TRBJ1-4; D gene uncertain. CDR1 is WSHSY and CDR2 is SAAADI in the germline V gene. Trimming pared 2 bases from V and 14 bases from J, leaving 9 bases between. There are 11 residues in the CDR3. Written as DNA, the CDR3 is TGCGCCAGCAGTGAGGGGAGAAGGCTGTTTTTT. Amino acids: CASSEGRRLFF.